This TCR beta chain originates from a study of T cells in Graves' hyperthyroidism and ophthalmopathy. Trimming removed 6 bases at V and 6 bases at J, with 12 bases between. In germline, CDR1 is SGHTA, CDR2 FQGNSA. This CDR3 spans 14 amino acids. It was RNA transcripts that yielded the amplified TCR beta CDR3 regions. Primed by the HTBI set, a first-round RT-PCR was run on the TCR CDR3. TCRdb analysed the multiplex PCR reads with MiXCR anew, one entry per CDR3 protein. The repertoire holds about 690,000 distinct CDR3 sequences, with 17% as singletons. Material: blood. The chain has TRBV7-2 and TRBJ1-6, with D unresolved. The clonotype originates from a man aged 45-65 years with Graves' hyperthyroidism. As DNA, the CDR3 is TGTGCCAGCAGTCGAAGTCCGATTAATTCACCCCTCCACTTT. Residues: CASSRSPINSPLHF.